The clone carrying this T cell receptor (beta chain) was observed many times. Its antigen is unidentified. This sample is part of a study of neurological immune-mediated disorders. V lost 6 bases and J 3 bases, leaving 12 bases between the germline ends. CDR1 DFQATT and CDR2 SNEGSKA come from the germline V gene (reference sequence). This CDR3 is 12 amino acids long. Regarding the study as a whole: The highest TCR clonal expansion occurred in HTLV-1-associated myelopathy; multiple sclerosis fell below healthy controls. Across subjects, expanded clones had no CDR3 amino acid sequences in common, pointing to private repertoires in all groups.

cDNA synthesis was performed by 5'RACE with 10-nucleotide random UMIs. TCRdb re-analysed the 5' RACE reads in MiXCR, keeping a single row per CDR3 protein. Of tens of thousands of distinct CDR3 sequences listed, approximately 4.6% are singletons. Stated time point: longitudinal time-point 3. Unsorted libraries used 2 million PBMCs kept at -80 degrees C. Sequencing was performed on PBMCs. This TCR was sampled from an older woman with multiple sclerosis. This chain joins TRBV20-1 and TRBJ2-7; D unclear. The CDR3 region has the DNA TGCAGTGCCCCGAGACGGAGCTACGAGCAGTACTTC. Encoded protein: CSAPRRSYEQYF.